This TCR beta chain was documented in a study of blood T cell repertoires in COVID-19. This clone was counted once. The protocol was immunoSEQ multiplex PCR, while the TCRdb copy is restricted to in-frame clones and leaves out a portion. The top ten clones hold around 8.1% of a sample with roughly 170,000 clones, 79% of them seen once. This TCR was recovered from a woman aged 55-75 years with COVID-19, enrolled during active disease. The sequencing input was peripheral blood.

DNA of the CDR3: TGTGCCAGCTCACCAAAACAGGGGGAAAAACTGTTTTTT. Translated, it gives CASSPKQGEKLFF. This chain joins TRBV18 and TRBJ1-4; 7 bases fit TRBD1. Trimming cost V 2 bases and J 8 bases; bases outside gene matches: 2. From germline, CDR1 is KGHSH and CDR2 LQKENI. CDR3 length: 13 residues.